The present T cell receptor (beta chain) was sequenced within a study of T cell changes during pregnancy in multiple sclerosis. The protocol was immunoSEQ multiplex PCR, while the TCRdb copy is restricted to in-frame clones and leaves out a portion. The repertoire consists of about 40,000 clones, with around 90% occurring once and the leading ten covering around 5%. This clonotype originated in a female donor in good health, enrolled as a control in a pregnancy study. Sequences were derived from peripheral blood, sampled in the first trimester of pregnancy.

The CDR3 loop is CATSREGVPIYEQYF. The CDR3 DNA is TGTGCCACCAGCAGGGAAGGGGTCCCAATCTACGAGCAGTACTTC. The V call is TRBV15, the J call TRBJ2-7; the D gene is possibly TRBD1 (5 bases). The CDR3 has 15 amino acids. Trimming left V 3 bases short and J 3 bases short, with 15 bases between. CDR1 and CDR2 from the germline V gene are LNHNV and YYDKDF (reference sequence).